This T cell receptor beta chain was observed in a study of blood T cells in healthy people across ages. It was with a sample-barcoded 5' primer and a J-beta primer mix that a second PCR of roughly 6 to 11 cycles was run. From the 5' RACE reads, TCRdb called clonotypes with MiXCR, one entry per CDR3 protein. The profile covers about 680,000 distinct CDR3 sequences, with 49% appearing a single time and approximately 32% taken by the ten largest. Germline values: CDR1 SQVTM, CDR2 ANQGSEA. This CDR3 is 13 amino acids long. The V and J ends lost 6 bases and 10 bases, in that order; junction bases with no gene match: 10.

The source of this sequence is a woman aged 55-70 years in good health. The chain joins TRBV29-1 to TRBJ2-1; 9 bases line up with TRBD1. The sequenced sample consisted of blood. CDR3: CSVVRDRAGEQFF. The CDR3 DNA follows: TGCAGCGTCGTCCGGGACAGGGCTGGCGAGCAGTTCTTC.